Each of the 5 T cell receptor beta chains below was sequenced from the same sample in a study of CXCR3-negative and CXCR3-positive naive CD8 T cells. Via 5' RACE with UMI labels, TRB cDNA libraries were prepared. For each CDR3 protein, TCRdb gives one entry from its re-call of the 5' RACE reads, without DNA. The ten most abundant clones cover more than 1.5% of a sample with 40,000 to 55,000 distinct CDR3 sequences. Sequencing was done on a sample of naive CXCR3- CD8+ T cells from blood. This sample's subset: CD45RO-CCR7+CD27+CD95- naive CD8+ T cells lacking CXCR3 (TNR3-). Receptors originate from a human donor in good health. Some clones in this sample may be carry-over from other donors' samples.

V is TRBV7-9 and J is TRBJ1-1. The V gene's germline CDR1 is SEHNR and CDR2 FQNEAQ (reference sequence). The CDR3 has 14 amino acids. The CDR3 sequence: CAGDRKDMYTEAFF.

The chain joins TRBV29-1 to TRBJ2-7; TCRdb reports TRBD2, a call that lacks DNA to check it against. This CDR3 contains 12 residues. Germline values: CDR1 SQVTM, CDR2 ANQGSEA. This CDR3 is CSAGDSGYEQYF.

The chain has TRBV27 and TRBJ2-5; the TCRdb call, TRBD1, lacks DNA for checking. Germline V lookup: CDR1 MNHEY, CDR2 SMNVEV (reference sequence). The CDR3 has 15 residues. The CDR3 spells CASSPGGRGQETQYF.

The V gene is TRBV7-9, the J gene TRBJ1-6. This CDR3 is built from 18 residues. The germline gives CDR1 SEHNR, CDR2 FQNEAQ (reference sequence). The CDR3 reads CASSFPERESSYNSPLHF.

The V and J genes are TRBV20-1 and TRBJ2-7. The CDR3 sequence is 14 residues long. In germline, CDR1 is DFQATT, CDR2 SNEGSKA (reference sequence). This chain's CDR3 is CSARDRTVSYEQYF.